The rows below give T cell receptor beta chains drawn from one sample of a study of blood T cell repertoires in COVID-19. The protocol was immunoSEQ multiplex PCR, while the TCRdb copy is restricted to in-frame clones and leaves out a portion. The sample contains 130,000 to 150,000 clones, 80% to 90% of which appear only once. Sequencing was performed on peripheral blood. The receptors shown here come from a woman in her sixties with active COVID-19. CDR3s leave out the opening cysteine and the closing phenylalanine or tryptophan.

TRBJ2-7 | 13 | TRBV6-5 | ASSFTGDPTYEQY
TRBJ2-2 | 15 | TRBV5-4 | ASSPRTSGRRTGELF
TRBJ1-5 | 12 | TRBV7-2 | ASSIRTGDQPQH
TRBJ2-7 | 14 | TRBV7-2 | ASSLTSGRPNYEQY
TRBJ1-2 | 12 | TRBV7-3 | ASSLRQGGGGYT
TRBJ2-5 | 12 | TRBV7-2 | ASSLAGGQETQY
TRBJ2-1 | 14 | TRBV19 | ASSIGLAGDSHEQF
TRBJ1-6 | 13 | TRBV28 | ASRPRDRLSSPLH
TRBJ2-6 | 14 | TRBV6-6 | ASSYEWGSGANVLT
TRBJ1-2 | 15 | TRBV19 | ATREGRGLSANYGYT
TRBJ1-2 | 13 | TRBV28 | ASSLDRGQSYGYT
TRBJ1-1 | 11 | TRBV6-1 | ASSEARGTEAF
TRBJ1-1 | 12 | TRBV18 | ASSNQLGATEAF
TRBJ2-1 | 15 | TRBV6-2/TRBV6-3 | ASSPRTSGSSYNEQF
TRBJ1-4 | 12 | TRBV3-1/TRBV3-2 | ASSLQGAGEKLF
TRBJ1-4 | 12 | TRBV28 | ASSMDFLNEKLF
TRBJ1-2 | 11 | TRBV24-1 | ATSSQMGYGYT
TRBJ2-7 | 11 | TRBV27 | ASRGTGVGEQY
TRBJ2-5 | 11 | TRBV18 | ASSLGLAVAGN
TRBJ2-5 | 11 | TRBV18 | ASADYASETQY
TRBJ1-2 | 12 | TRBV7-8 | ASSRTALNYGYT
TRBJ1-1 | 13 | TRBV5-1 | ASSSWGQGDTEAF